The sequence of this T cell receptor beta chain was determined in a study of blood T cells in healthy people across ages. Whole-study findings and limits: TCR beta diversity correlated strongly with naive T cell percentage.

Concerning this clonotype: The antigen is not known.

Primed by a sample-barcoded 5' primer and a J-beta primer mix, a second PCR proceeded for about 6 to 12 cycles. Using its own MiXCR run on the 5' RACE reads, TCRdb lists one record per CDR3 protein. The table shows 600,000 or so distinct CDR3 sequences, with around 31% occurring only once. V lost 5 bases to trimming and J lost 4 bases, with 17 bases between them. The CDR3 extends over 15 amino acids. Germline assignment: CDR1 SEHNR and CDR2 FQNEAQ (reference sequence). Healthy Caucasian individuals from Russia aged about 6 to 100 served as donors. V gene TRBV7-9 combines with J gene TRBJ2-5; D is possibly TRBD1 (7 bases). Sequencing was performed on blood. The receptor comes from a woman aged 80 or over in good health. As DNA, the CDR3 is TGTGCCAGCAGCCCCCAGGGGGGCTTTACAGAGACCCAGTACTTC. Translation: CASSPQGGFTETQYF.